The sequence of this T cell receptor beta chain was determined in a study of cytotoxic CD8 clonotypes in ibrutinib-treated CLL. In the study overall: Patients gave response samples after a median 12 months of treatment, range 6 to 36.

Clones were sequenced by immunoSEQ multiplex PCR, and TCRdb holds only the in-frame ones, with some missing. The table includes 110,000 to 150,000 clones, about 76% detected once. This CDR3 has 16 residues. CDR1 SGHRS and CDR2 YFSETQ come from the germline V gene. V gave up 0 bases and J gave up 0 bases, with 10 bases separating them. The material was PBMCs, obtained after 24 months of ibrutinib treatment. The origin of this receptor is a human donor with chronic lymphocytic leukemia. The chain has TRBV5-1 and TRBJ1-5; D gene uncertain. CDR3 region: CASSLDGSYSNQPQHF. CDR3 in DNA: TGCGCCAGCAGCTTGGACGGGTCGTATAGCAATCAGCCCCAGCATTTT.